A selection of T cell receptor beta chains follows, all from one sample in a study of glioma-infiltrating T cells after dendritic cell vaccination. The table came from immunoSEQ multiplex PCR; TCRdb's copy has only in-frame clones and leaves some out. The table includes 93,000 or so clones, 75% to 85% detected once. Sequencing was performed on blood, taken before dendritic cell vaccination. The receptors were gathered from a human donor with glioblastoma. Each CDR3 is given with its conserved first and last residue. The order of the fields is V gene, J gene, D gene, clone size, CDR3 DNA, CDR3 protein. The D gene is left open where the match is weak. Not all rows give a size; the values are once, few, many and, for expanded clones, a class.

v_call: TRBV11-2; j_call: TRBJ1-1; d_call: NA; clone_size: NA; cdr3_nt: TGTGCCAGCAGCTCGCAGGGAAACACTGAAGCTTTCTTT; cdr3_aa: CASSSQGNTEAFF
v_call: TRBV5-1; j_call: TRBJ1-4; d_call: TRBD1; clone_size: NA; cdr3_nt: TGCGCCAGCAGCGCGATGGACAGGGGGGCGGAAAAACTGTTTTTT; cdr3_aa: CASSAMDRGAEKLFF
v_call: TRBV10-3; j_call: TRBJ2-7; d_call: TRBD2; clone_size: few; cdr3_nt: TGTGCCATCAGGGGGGGGGCTAGCGGGAAGCAGTACGAGCAGTACTTC; cdr3_aa: CAIRGGASGKQYEQYF
v_call: TRBV29-1; j_call: TRBJ1-2; d_call: NA; clone_size: NA; cdr3_nt: TGCAGCACCGGAGGAGTCGGAAGGGAGAACTATGGCTACACCTTC; cdr3_aa: CSTGGVGRENYGYTF
v_call: TRBV30; j_call: TRBJ2-5; d_call: NA; clone_size: NA; cdr3_nt: TGTGCCTGGGGACCCAAGGGGAGGGAGACCCAGTACTTC; cdr3_aa: CAWGPKGRETQYF
v_call: TRBV5-1; j_call: TRBJ2-5; d_call: TRBD1; clone_size: once; cdr3_nt: TGCGCCAGCAGCATAGGGACAGCCCCCCAAGAGACCCAGTACTTC; cdr3_aa: CASSIGTAPQETQYF
v_call: TRBV7-8; j_call: TRBJ2-5; d_call: NA; clone_size: few; cdr3_nt: TGTGCCAGCAGCTTAGATGTCAGATCGGAGACCCAGTACTTC; cdr3_aa: CASSLDVRSETQYF
v_call: TRBV7-3; j_call: TRBJ2-1; d_call: TRBD1; clone_size: NA; cdr3_nt: TGTGCCAGCAGCTCCGGGACAGGGGATCCCTACAATGAGCAGTTCTTC; cdr3_aa: CASSSGTGDPYNEQFF
v_call: TRBV10-3; j_call: TRBJ2-2; d_call: NA; clone_size: NA; cdr3_nt: TGTGCCATCAGTGGACAGATCGCGAACACCGGGGAGCTGTTTTTT; cdr3_aa: CAISGQIANTGELFF
v_call: TRBV11-2; j_call: TRBJ1-1; d_call: NA; clone_size: NA; cdr3_nt: TGTGCCAGCAGCCAATGGACAGTTGAGAACACTGAAGCTTTCTTT; cdr3_aa: CASSQWTVENTEAFF
v_call: TRBV6-5; j_call: TRBJ1-2; d_call: NA; clone_size: NA; cdr3_nt: TGTGCCAGCAGCCGAACCGGGACATGGTGGGGCTACACCTTC; cdr3_aa: CASSRTGTWWGYTF
v_call: TRBV19; j_call: TRBJ2-7; d_call: NA; clone_size: NA; cdr3_nt: TGTGCCAGTAGTCATACTCCGTCCTACGAGCAGTACTTC; cdr3_aa: CASSHTPSYEQYF
v_call: TRBV6-6; j_call: TRBJ1-4; d_call: NA; clone_size: NA; cdr3_nt: TGTGCCAGCAGTTACTCTAGGGGCGGGGGCGAAAAACTGTTTTTT; cdr3_aa: CASSYSRGGGEKLFF
v_call: TRBV7-9; j_call: TRBJ2-3; d_call: TRBD2; clone_size: NA; cdr3_nt: TGTGCCAGCACCGTCCTAGCGGGAGGGAGCACAGATACGCAGTATTTT; cdr3_aa: CASTVLAGGSTDTQYF
v_call: TRBV6-5; j_call: TRBJ2-7; d_call: NA; clone_size: NA; cdr3_nt: TGTGCCAGCAGCGGACAGTTAGACCCCTACGAGCAGTACTTC; cdr3_aa: CASSGQLDPYEQYF
v_call: TRBV10-3; j_call: TRBJ1-4; d_call: NA; clone_size: NA; cdr3_nt: TGTGCCATCAGTGAGGATTTTACAGCAACTAATGAAAAACTGTTTTTT; cdr3_aa: CAISEDFTATNEKLFF
v_call: TRBV7-9; j_call: TRBJ2-1; d_call: TRBD2; clone_size: NA; cdr3_nt: TGTGCCGGTATACCCCGGACTAGCGGGGGGTCCTACAATGAGCAGTTCTTC; cdr3_aa: CAGIPRTSGGSYNEQFF
v_call: TRBV30; j_call: TRBJ2-5; d_call: TRBD2; clone_size: NA; cdr3_nt: TGTGCCTGGTCCTCCGGGACTAGCGGGATACCCTCGGAGGAGACCCAGTACTTC; cdr3_aa: CAWSSGTSGIPSEETQYF
v_call: TRBV27; j_call: TRBJ1-4; d_call: NA; clone_size: NA; cdr3_nt: TGTGCCAGCAGTCACGGACAGACCCCAACTAATGAAAAACTGTTTTTT; cdr3_aa: CASSHGQTPTNEKLFF
v_call: TRBV19; j_call: TRBJ1-2; d_call: NA; clone_size: once; cdr3_nt: TGTGCCAGTAGTAGCGTCGGGGTCTGGGCTAACTATGGCTACACCTTC; cdr3_aa: CASSSVGVWANYGYTF
v_call: TRBV30; j_call: TRBJ2-7; d_call: TRBD1; clone_size: once; cdr3_nt: TGTGCCTGGAGAAGGACAGGGGGTCCCTACGAGCAGTACTTC; cdr3_aa: CAWRRTGGPYEQYF
v_call: TRBV15; j_call: TRBJ2-4; d_call: NA; clone_size: NA; cdr3_nt: TGTGCCACCAGCAGAGACTTGGCCGACTTCATTCAGTACTTC; cdr3_aa: CATSRDLADFIQYF
v_call: TRBV19; j_call: TRBJ2-6; d_call: TRBD1; clone_size: few; cdr3_nt: TGTGCCAGTAGTAGGGGACAGAGCTCTGGGGCCAACGTCCTGACTTTC; cdr3_aa: CASSRGQSSGANVLTF
v_call: TRBV4-1; j_call: TRBJ1-3; d_call: NA; clone_size: NA; cdr3_nt: TGCGCCAGCAGCCAAGATGTGGTCAGTCACTCTGGAAACACCATATATTTT; cdr3_aa: CASSQDVVSHSGNTIYF
v_call: TRBV18; j_call: TRBJ1-2; d_call: TRBD1; clone_size: NA; cdr3_nt: TGTGCCAGCTCACCGCAAACAGGGGGCGTTAGCTATGGCTACACCTTC; cdr3_aa: CASSPQTGGVSYGYTF
v_call: TRBV11-3; j_call: TRBJ2-2; d_call: NA; clone_size: NA; cdr3_nt: TGTGCCAGCAGCTTATCTCCGGGACTCATTTCCGGGGAGCTGTTTTTT; cdr3_aa: CASSLSPGLISGELFF
v_call: TRBV5-8; j_call: TRBJ1-5; d_call: NA; clone_size: NA; cdr3_nt: TGTGCCAGCAGCTTGGTTCAGGGCGGCAATCAGCCCCAGCATTTT; cdr3_aa: CASSLVQGGNQPQHF
v_call: TRBV5-8; j_call: TRBJ2-1; d_call: NA; clone_size: NA; cdr3_nt: TGTGCCAGCAGCCCAGGGAACTCCTTGAGCTCCTACAATGAGCAGTTCTTC; cdr3_aa: CASSPGNSLSSYNEQFF
v_call: TRBV7-9; j_call: TRBJ2-7; d_call: TRBD1; clone_size: NA; cdr3_nt: TGTGCCAGCAGCTTAGGCCCCGGGACAGGGTTTAACGAGCAGTACTTC; cdr3_aa: CASSLGPGTGFNEQYF
v_call: TRBV28; j_call: TRBJ2-3; d_call: TRBD2; clone_size: NA; cdr3_nt: TGTGCCAGCAGGCCAAGGCTAGCGGGGGGGCCAGATACGCAGTATTTT; cdr3_aa: CASRPRLAGGPDTQYF
v_call: TRBV29-1; j_call: TRBJ1-1; d_call: NA; clone_size: NA; cdr3_nt: TGCAGCGCGACGACAGGCTCCATGAACACTGAAGCTTTCTTT; cdr3_aa: CSATTGSMNTEAFF
v_call: TRBV15; j_call: TRBJ2-7; d_call: NA; clone_size: NA; cdr3_nt: TGTGCCACCAGCAGTTTAACTAGCTACGAGCAGTACTTC; cdr3_aa: CATSSLTSYEQYF
v_call: TRBV2; j_call: TRBJ1-6; d_call: NA; clone_size: NA; cdr3_nt: TGTGCCAGCAGTGAACAAATAGGGAGAGATTCACCCCTCCACTTT; cdr3_aa: CASSEQIGRDSPLHF
v_call: TRBV7-2; j_call: TRBJ2-5; d_call: NA; clone_size: NA; cdr3_nt: TGTGCCAGCAGCCTCCCCCGGGTAGAAGCGACCCAGTACTTC; cdr3_aa: CASSLPRVEATQYF
v_call: TRBV11-2; j_call: TRBJ2-3; d_call: NA; clone_size: once; cdr3_nt: TGTGCCAGCAGCTTACGGGGAGCAGCAGATACGCAGTATTTT; cdr3_aa: CASSLRGAADTQYF
v_call: TRBV5-1; j_call: TRBJ2-1; d_call: TRBD2; clone_size: NA; cdr3_nt: TGCGCCAGCAGCTCCTCCGCGGGAGTCTACAATGAGCAGTTCTTC; cdr3_aa: CASSSSAGVYNEQFF
v_call: TRBV2; j_call: TRBJ2-2; d_call: NA; clone_size: NA; cdr3_nt: TGTGCCAGCACCGATACGAGGGCCGGGGAGCTGTTTTTT; cdr3_aa: CASTDTRAGELFF
v_call: TRBV29-1; j_call: TRBJ2-7; d_call: NA; clone_size: NA; cdr3_nt: TGCAGCGGAGTTCTCCCCCCCTACGAGCAGTACTTC; cdr3_aa: CSGVLPPYEQYF
v_call: TRBV9; j_call: TRBJ2-1; d_call: TRBD2; clone_size: NA; cdr3_nt: TGTGCCAGCAGCGCCGCCCTGACTAGCGGGGAGGAAGGGAATGAGCAGTTCTTC; cdr3_aa: CASSAALTSGEEGNEQFF
v_call: TRBV5-6; j_call: TRBJ2-3; d_call: NA; clone_size: NA; cdr3_nt: TGTGCCAGCAGCTTGGGGGGGCCTAGCACAGATACGCAGTATTTT; cdr3_aa: CASSLGGPSTDTQYF
v_call: TRBV6-5; j_call: TRBJ1-1; d_call: NA; clone_size: NA; cdr3_nt: TGTGCCAGCACCCTCACAGGGAACCCCACTGAAGCTTTCTTT; cdr3_aa: CASTLTGNPTEAFF
v_call: TRBV27; j_call: TRBJ1-6; d_call: NA; clone_size: NA; cdr3_nt: TGTGCCAGCAGACACCCAGGGGAGGGGAATTCACCCCTCCACTTT; cdr3_aa: CASRHPGEGNSPLHF
v_call: TRBV5-1; j_call: TRBJ2-1; d_call: NA; clone_size: NA; cdr3_nt: TGCGCCAGCAGCTTGGACTCCCCGCCCAATTCATACAATGAGCAGTTCTTC; cdr3_aa: CASSLDSPPNSYNEQFF
v_call: TRBV7-6; j_call: TRBJ2-5; d_call: TRBD2; clone_size: NA; cdr3_nt: TGTGCCAGCAGCCGGGGACTAGCGGGATACCAAGAGACCCAGTACTTC; cdr3_aa: CASSRGLAGYQETQYF
v_call: TRBV2; j_call: TRBJ2-3; d_call: NA; clone_size: NA; cdr3_nt: TGTGCCAGCAGTGAAGGTTTAGTAGCAGATACGCAGTATTTT; cdr3_aa: CASSEGLVADTQYF
v_call: TRBV11-2; j_call: TRBJ1-2; d_call: NA; clone_size: few; cdr3_nt: TGTGCCAGCACCCACGGGGGATCGAATGGCTACACCTTC; cdr3_aa: CASTHGGSNGYTF
v_call: TRBV6-1; j_call: TRBJ2-1; d_call: NA; clone_size: NA; cdr3_nt: TGTGCCAGCAGTGAACGCGCGGCAGGGAACCATGAGCAGTTCTTC; cdr3_aa: CASSERAAGNHEQFF
v_call: TRBV7-9; j_call: TRBJ1-1; d_call: NA; clone_size: once; cdr3_nt: TGTGCCAGCAGCTTTACAGGGTCAGCGGGAACTGAAGCTTTCTTT; cdr3_aa: CASSFTGSAGTEAFF
v_call: TRBV19; j_call: TRBJ1-5; d_call: TRBD1; clone_size: few; cdr3_nt: TGTGCCAGTAGATACCTCACAGGGGGCGGGGGCAATCAGCCCCAGCATTTT; cdr3_aa: CASRYLTGGGGNQPQHF
v_call: TRBV18; j_call: TRBJ2-1; d_call: NA; clone_size: NA; cdr3_nt: TGTGCCAGCTCACCGTCTCGGAGAGATGAGCAGTTCTTC; cdr3_aa: CASSPSRRDEQFF
v_call: TRBV19; j_call: TRBJ1-1; d_call: NA; clone_size: NA; cdr3_nt: TGTGCCAGTAGTATTCAGGGGAAAGCTTTCTTT; cdr3_aa: CASSIQGKAFF
v_call: TRBV7-3; j_call: TRBJ2-1; d_call: NA; clone_size: few; cdr3_nt: TGTGCCAGCAGCAGATCTACCCATTCGGGGAATGAGCAGTTCTTC; cdr3_aa: CASSRSTHSGNEQFF
v_call: TRBV7-9; j_call: TRBJ1-2; d_call: NA; clone_size: NA; cdr3_nt: TGTGCCAGCAGCTTACTTCACGGGAGTGGCTACACCTTC; cdr3_aa: CASSLLHGSGYTF